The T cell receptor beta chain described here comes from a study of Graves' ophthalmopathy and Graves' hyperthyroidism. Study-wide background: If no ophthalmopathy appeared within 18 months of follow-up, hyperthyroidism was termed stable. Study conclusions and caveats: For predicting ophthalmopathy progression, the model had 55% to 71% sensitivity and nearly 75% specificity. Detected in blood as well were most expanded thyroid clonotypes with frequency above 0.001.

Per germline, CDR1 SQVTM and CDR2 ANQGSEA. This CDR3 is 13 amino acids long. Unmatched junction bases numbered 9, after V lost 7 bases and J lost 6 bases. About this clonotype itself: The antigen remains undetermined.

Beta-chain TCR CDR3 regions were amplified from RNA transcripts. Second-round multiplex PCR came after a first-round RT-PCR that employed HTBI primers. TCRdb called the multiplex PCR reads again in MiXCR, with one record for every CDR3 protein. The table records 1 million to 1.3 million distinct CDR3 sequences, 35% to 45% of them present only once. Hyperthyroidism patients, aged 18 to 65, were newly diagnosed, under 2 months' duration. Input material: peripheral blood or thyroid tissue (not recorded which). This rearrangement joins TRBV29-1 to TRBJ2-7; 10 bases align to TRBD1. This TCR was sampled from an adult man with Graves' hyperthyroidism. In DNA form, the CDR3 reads TGCAGCGCCGGGGACAGGGGTCTTGGCGAGCAGTACTTC. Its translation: CSAGDRGLGEQYF.